The 32 T cell receptor beta chains reported below all come from one sample, sequenced in a study of blood T cell repertoires in COVID-19. The repertoire was sequenced with immunoSEQ multiplex PCR; TCRdb's copy has only in-frame clones and lacks some. The sample has 70,000 to 95,000 clones; approximately 80% are singletons. Sequenced input: peripheral blood. The source of these receptors is a human donor in a cohort sampled during active COVID-19.

J is TRBJ1-5 and V is TRBV6-5, with 9 nucleotides matching TRBD1. The V gene's germline CDR1 is MNHEY and CDR2 SVGAGI. CDR3 length: 15 amino acids. With V trimmed by 6 bases and J by 1 base, 4 bases remained unmatched. CDR3 loop: CASSLQGASNQPQHF. The CDR3 bases are TGTGCCAGCAGCTTACAGGGGGCCAGCAATCAGCCCCAGCATTTT.

CDR3 nucleotides: TGTGCCTGGAGTGTAGGCAGGGGTACAGATACGCAGTATTTT. Amino acids: CAWSVGRGTDTQYF. The genes are TRBV30 and TRBJ2-3; D is perhaps TRBD1 (6 bases). Trimming cost V 0 bases and J 3 bases, with 10 bases left between them. Germline CDR1 is GTSNPN and CDR2 is SVGIG (reference sequence). CDR3 size: 14 residues.

The V gene is TRBV29-1, the J gene TRBJ1-2; 7 bases align to TRBD1. The ends lost 8 bases at V and 4 bases at J; junction bases unmatched: 4. CDR1 is SQVTM and CDR2 is ANQGSEA in the germline V gene. The CDR3 is made up of 11 amino acids. The CDR3 DNA is TGCAGCATCGGACAGGTCTATGGCTACACCTTC. This sequence encodes CSIGQVYGYTF.

J is TRBJ2-1 and V is TRBV29-1; 11 bases fit TRBD2. The CDR3 runs 16 residues. Germline values: CDR1 SQVTM, CDR2 ANQGSEA. With V trimmed by 7 bases and J by 1 base, 9 bases remained unmatched. The CDR3 reads CSAPLAGGLSYNEQFF. The CDR3 DNA sequence: TGCAGCGCCCCCCTAGCGGGGGGCCTTTCCTACAATGAGCAGTTCTTC.

Only a few counts were recorded for this clone. The CDR3 DNA sequence: TGTGCCAGCAGCCAAAGCAGGGGTTCTGAAGCTTTCTTT. Residues: CASSQSRGSEAFF. This chain connects TRBV6-2 or TRBV6-3 to TRBJ1-1, with TRBD1 as a possible D gene (6 bases). The CDR3 length is 13 residues. CDR1 is MNHEY, CDR2 SVGEGT, per germline. V shed 6 bases and J shed 6 bases, with 14 bases lying between them.

The chain joins TRBV7-9 to TRBJ2-2, with D possibly matching TRBD1 (6 bases). The CDR3 sequence is 14 residues long. The V end was cut by 9 bases, the J end by 1 base, with 12 bases between. Germline-derived CDR1 and CDR2 are SEHNR and FQNEAQ (reference sequence). CDR3 in DNA: TGTGCCAGGACAGGTTCCCTGAACACCGGGGAGCTGTTTTTT. As protein: CARTGSLNTGELFF.

V usage is TRBV5-1 and J usage is TRBJ2-3; D possibly corresponds to TRBD1 (6 bases). The CDR3 has 15 amino acids. Germline assignment: CDR1 SGHRS and CDR2 YFSETQ. V lost 0 bases and J lost 4, with 12 bases in between. The chain's CDR3 is CASSLDRALSDTQYF. For the CDR3, the DNA is TGCGCCAGCAGCTTGGACAGGGCATTGTCAGATACGCAGTATTTT.

The chain joins TRBV5-1 to TRBJ2-7; perhaps TRBD2 as D (5 bases). The length of the CDR3 is 14 residues. V dropped 0 bases and J dropped 7 bases, with 14 bases sitting between them. Germline assignment: CDR1 SGHRS and CDR2 YFSETQ. In DNA, the CDR3 is TGCGCCAGCAGCTTGGCCCAGAATGGCGGGGAGCAGTACTTC. It codes for CASSLAQNGGEQYF.

The genes are TRBV6-5 and TRBJ2-7; 7 bases are shared with TRBD1. After removal of 6 bases from V and 2 bases from J, the junction contained 7 bases not matched to a gene. The CDR3 contains 14 residues. Germline CDR1 and CDR2: MNHEY and SVGAGI. The CDR3 region is CASSRRQGTYEQYF. For the CDR3, the DNA is TGTGCCAGCAGCCGCAGACAGGGTACCTACGAGCAGTACTTC.

The rearrangement joins TRBV9 to TRBJ2-7, with no clear D. V lost 0 bases to trimming and J lost 4 bases, with 11 bases between them. Germline values: CDR1 SGDLS, CDR2 YYNGEE. The CDR3 has 14 amino acids. The DNA for the CDR3 is TGTGCCAGCAGCGTAGGGGTTGGGCAGTACGAGCAGTACTTC. Its protein product is CASSVGVGQYEQYF. Using reference TRBV9 and TRBJ2-7 for the parts outside the CDR3, the full variable domain is DSGVTQTPKHLITATGQRVTLRCSPRSGDLSVYWYQQSLDQGLQFLIQYYNGEERAKGNILERFSAQQFPDLHSELNLSSLELGDSALYFCASSVGVGQYEQYFGPGTRLTVT.

The chain recombines TRBV7-9 with TRBJ1-4; 8 nucleotides align to TRBD1. J gave up 5 bases and V 3 bases, and 5 bases lay outside the gene matches. Germline CDR1 reads SEHNR; CDR2 reads FQNEAQ (reference sequence). CDR3 length: 15 residues. The CDR3 nucleotides read TGTGCCAGCAGCTTGAACCGGGACAGGAATGAAAAACTGTTTTTT. Protein sequence: CASSLNRDRNEKLFF.

The J gene is TRBJ2-7, the V gene TRBV7-8, with D perhaps matching TRBD1 (5 bases). CDR1 is SGHVS, CDR2 FQNEAQ, per germline. Trimming took off 2 bases at V and 0 bases at J, with 11 bases between the two ends. The CDR3 covers 15 residues. In DNA form, the CDR3 reads TGTGCCAGCAGCTTACACCAGGGTCCCTCCTACGAGCAGTACTTC. Translating gives CASSLHQGPSYEQYF. The variable domain in full, completed from reference TRBV7-8 and TRBJ2-7, reads GAGVSQSPRYKVAKRGQDVALRCDPISGHVSLFWYQQALGQGPEFLTYFQNEAQLDKSGLPSDRFFAERPEGSVSTLKIQRTQQEDSAVYLCASSLHQGPSYEQYFGPGTRLTVT.

The V call is TRBV7-9, the J call TRBJ2-1; tentative D call: TRBD1 (5 bases). Looked up from germline, CDR1 is SEHNR and CDR2 is FQNEAQ (reference sequence). The CDR3 is 16 residues long. Trimming shortened V by 6 bases and J by 3 bases, and 18 bases separated the two germline ends. CDR3 in DNA: TGTGCCAGCAGGACTTCAGGGTCCCCTTTCTACAATGAGCAGTTCTTC. Translation gives CASRTSGSPFYNEQFF.

The chain links TRBV27 to TRBJ2-3; 7 nucleotides match TRBD1. CDR1 MNHEY and CDR2 SMNVEV come from the germline V gene (reference sequence). The V and J ends lost 5 bases and 2 bases, in that order; junction bases with no gene match: 10. CDR3 length: 16 amino acids. Here the CDR3 DNA reads TGTGCCAGCAGTACCTACAGGGGCTTGCACACAGATACGCAGTATTTT. Protein: CASSTYRGLHTDTQYF.

In its sample, this clone was seen a few times. The rearrangement uses TRBV29-1 and TRBJ2-2, with D unresolved. The CDR3 runs 13 residues. The V gene lost 1 base and the J gene lost 1 base, with 4 bases spanning the gap. Germline values: CDR1 SQVTM, CDR2 ANQGSEA. CDR3 sequence reads: CSVEVVNTGELFF. DNA of the CDR3: TGCAGCGTTGAAGTAGTGAACACCGGGGAGCTGTTTTTT.

The chain recombines TRBV6-5 with TRBJ1-3; D unclear. This CDR3 is built from 14 residues. V lost 6 bases, J lost 1 base, and 10 bases lay in between. Germline V lookup: CDR1 MNHEY, CDR2 SVGAGI. The CDR3 loop reads CASRIDISGNTIYF. The CDR3 nucleotides read TGTGCCAGCAGGATAGACATATCTGGAAACACCATATATTTT.

The chain uses TRBV29-1 and TRBJ1-1; possible D gene TRBD1, 6 bases. CDR3 length: 12 amino acids. V lost 7 bases and J 8 bases, leaving 17 bases between the germline ends. Germline CDR1 SQVTM, CDR2 ANQGSEA. The CDR3 DNA is TGCAGCGCCCGGGAAGGGGGAAAGGAAGCTTTCTTT. This translates into CSAREGGKEAFF.

The genes are TRBV5-4 and TRBJ2-3; 9 bases are a match to TRBD1. The CDR3 runs to 17 residues. CDR1 is SGHNT, CDR2 YYREEE, per germline (reference sequence). J gave up 6 bases and V 3 bases, and 14 bases lay outside the gene matches. This CDR3 is CASSYRTGATGGDTQYF. The CDR3 DNA is TGTGCCAGCAGCTACCGGACAGGGGCCACCGGGGGGGATACGCAGTATTTT.

The rearrangement links TRBV13 to TRBJ1-2; a weak D match, TRBD1 (6 bases). Germline loops: CDR1 PRHDT, CDR2 FYEKMQ (reference sequence). The CDR3 has 15 residues. The V gene lost 8 bases and the J gene lost 5 bases, with 21 bases spanning the gap. The CDR3 DNA sequence: TGTGCCAGCCTAACCCGGGGGGCAGAAAATTATGGCTACACCTTC. It codes for CASLTRGAENYGYTF.

This clone was counted only a few times. J is TRBJ2-3 and V is TRBV6-1; D perhaps matches TRBD2 (6 bases). This CDR3 has 16 residues. The germline gives CDR1 MNHNS, CDR2 SASEGT. Between the trimmed V and J ends, which lost 2 bases and 0 bases, there was a span of 12 bases. CDR3 sequence reads: CASSEPLAPSTDTQYF. The CDR3 nucleotides are TGTGCCAGCAGTGAACCACTAGCCCCTAGCACAGATACGCAGTATTTT.

J is TRBJ1-2 and V is TRBV19; weak D call: TRBD1 (5 bases). CDR1 and CDR2 from the germline V gene are LNHDA and SQIVND (reference sequence). The CDR3 is 15 amino acids. Trimming cost V 3 bases and J 0 bases, with 11 bases left between them. This CDR3 is CASSMVTGSNYGYTF. In DNA, the CDR3 is TGTGCCAGTAGTATGGTCACAGGTTCTAACTATGGCTACACCTTC. The full variable domain, completed using reference TRBV19 and TRBJ1-2, is DGGITQSPKYLFRKEGQNVTLSCEQNLNHDAMYWYRQDPGQGLRLIYYSQIVNDFQKGDIAEGYSVSREKKESFPLTVTSAQKNPTAFYLCASSMVTGSNYGYTFGSGTRLTVV.

This clone turned up a few times. DNA for the CDR3: TGTGCCAGCAGCAACTGGCAGGGGCACACTGAAGCTTTCTTT. Its protein is CASSNWQGHTEAFF. This rearrangement joins TRBV6-2 or TRBV6-3 to TRBJ1-1, with D maybe TRBD1 (6 bases). From germline, CDR1 is MNHEY and CDR2 SVGEGT. This CDR3 comprises 14 residues. V was cut by 6 bases and J by 3 bases, with 14 bases left in between.

This clone rates as medium-sized. The chain's CDR3 is CASSPTRLAGAKETQYF. As DNA, the CDR3 is TGTGCCAGCAGCCCTACCCGACTAGCGGGGGCCAAAGAGACCCAGTACTTC. The chain couples TRBV7-9 to TRBJ2-5; 12 bases match TRBD2. J gave up 3 bases and V 5 bases, and 10 bases lay outside the gene matches. The CDR3 loop spans 17 amino acids. Looked up from germline, CDR1 is SEHNR and CDR2 is FQNEAQ (reference sequence).

The chain links TRBV4-1 to TRBJ2-5, with TRBD2 as a possible D gene (5 bases). Germline lookup yields CDR1 MGHRA and CDR2 YSYEKL. Between the trimmed V and J ends, which lost 3 bases and 4 bases, there was a span of 12 bases. The CDR3 length is 14 residues. CDR3 nucleotides: TGCGCCAGCAGCCATCCCTCTCGGGGAGAGACCCAGTACTTC. Its protein is CASSHPSRGETQYF.

This clone has only a few counts. V usage is TRBV5-4 and J usage is TRBJ2-7; 7 bases fit TRBD1. The germline V gene encodes CDR1 SGHNT and CDR2 YYREEE (reference sequence). V was clipped by 4 bases and J by 1 base; unmatched bases: 8. The CDR3 runs to 15 residues. Written as DNA, the CDR3 is TGTGCCAGCAGCATAGGGACAGTAACTTCCTACGAGCAGTACTTC. This encodes CASSIGTVTSYEQYF.

The CDR3 DNA is TGTGCCAGCAGCGTAGCTCTTTCTACGGTAGCGGGGGAAGGCAATGAGCAGTTCTTC. Protein: CASSVALSTVAGEGNEQFF. This chain uses TRBV9 with TRBJ2-1; TRBD2 agrees at 9 bases. This CDR3 has 19 residues. Germline-derived CDR1 and CDR2 are SGDLS and YYNGEE. The V gene end was trimmed by 0 bases and the J gene end by 6 bases; junction bases not matched to a gene: 16.

Only a few counts were recorded for this clone. V is TRBV5-1 and J is TRBJ2-5, with TRBD2 matching 12 bases. The germline V gene encodes CDR1 SGHRS and CDR2 YFSETQ. Unmatched junction bases numbered 2, after V lost 0 bases and J lost 5 bases. The CDR3 covers 15 residues. CDR3 amino acids: CASSLGLAGAETQYF. The CDR3 DNA reads as TGCGCCAGCAGCTTGGGACTAGCGGGGGCGGAGACCCAGTACTTC.

J is TRBJ2-1 and V is TRBV5-1; 9 bases align to TRBD1. V gave up 1 base and J gave up 8 bases; unmatched junction bases: 7. The CDR3 length is 15 residues. CDR1 and CDR2 (germline): SGHRS, YFSETQ. CDR3 coding DNA: TGCGCCAGCAGCTTGCGACAGGGGGGTTGGTATGAGCAGTTCTTC. Protein sequence: CASSLRQGGWYEQFF.

The chain's CDR3 is CASSYLRQGNSPLHF. DNA of the CDR3: TGTGCCAGCAGTTACCTCCGACAGGGGAATTCACCCCTCCACTTT. The chain employs TRBV6-2 or TRBV6-3 and TRBJ1-6; 8 positions match TRBD1. The germline gives CDR1 MNHEY, CDR2 SVGEGT. Unmatched junction bases numbered 4, after V lost 2 bases and J lost 7 bases. This CDR3 region has 15 residues.

The J gene is TRBJ1-5, the V gene TRBV5-6; 8 bases are shared with TRBD1. With V trimmed by 4 bases and J by 1 base, 10 bases remained unmatched. CDR1 and CDR2 (germline): SGHDT, YYEEEE. CDR3 length: 17 residues. This CDR3 reads CASSRTGQGGSNQPQHF. The CDR3 DNA is TGTGCCAGCAGCCGTACCGGACAGGGAGGGAGCAATCAGCCCCAGCATTTT.

The chain has TRBV5-5 and TRBJ2-2, with 8 positions matching TRBD2. This CDR3 contains 18 residues. With 6 bases clipped from V and 4 bases from J, the junction kept 17 bases outside the gene matches. Germline values: CDR1 SGHKS, CDR2 YYEKEE (reference sequence). DNA for the CDR3: TGTGCCAGCACTCAAAGGGGTGTGGGACTAGTTTCCACCGGGGAGCTGTTTTTT. Residues: CASTQRGVGLVSTGELFF.

The chain uses TRBV6-5 and TRBJ1-5; TRBD1 might be the D (5 bases). Germline V lookup: CDR1 MNHEY, CDR2 SVGAGI. V gave up 0 bases and J gave up 7 bases, with 10 bases separating them. This CDR3 spans 14 amino acids. The CDR3 loop reads CASSYSRTNQPQHF. CDR3 DNA sequence: TGTGCCAGCAGTTACTCGAGGACAAACCAGCCCCAGCATTTT.